Listed here are 10 T cell receptor beta chains from one sample, sequenced in a study of OX40 agonist ivuxolimab in advanced cancers. TCRdb's copy holds only in-frame clones and misses some; the assay was immunoSEQ multiplex PCR. The sample gives tens of thousands of clones, roughly 87% of which show up once; roughly 16% is in the top ten. Sequenced material: CD4+ or CD8+ T cells sorted from blood, taken in a trial of the OX40 agonist ivuxolimab. The receptors derive from an adult with an advanced solid tumor such as melanoma, head and neck, liver or kidney cancer.

V usage is TRBV4-1 and J usage is TRBJ1-3, with D tentatively TRBD1 (5 bases). The CDR3 is 17 residues long. CDR1 MGHRA and CDR2 YSYEKL come from the germline V gene. Trimming took 3 bases from V and 0 from J, leaving 15 bases between them. CDR3: CASSQGGDRFSGNTIYF. CDR3 nucleotide sequence: TGCGCCAGCAGCCAGGGAGGAGACAGATTCTCTGGAAACACCATATATTTT.

V and J are TRBV5-1 and TRBJ1-2; D is unclear. The V gene's germline CDR1 is SGHRS and CDR2 YFSETQ. Trimming left V 5 bases short and J 0 bases short, with 11 bases between. This CDR3 spans 14 amino acids. The CDR3 sequence is CASRTAVTNYGYTF. Written as DNA, the CDR3 is TGCGCCAGCAGAACAGCGGTCACTAACTATGGCTACACCTTC.

The chain uses TRBV7-3 and TRBJ2-7; 10 bases align to TRBD2. Germline CDR1 reads SGHTA; CDR2 reads FQGTGA. The CDR3 sequence is 15 residues long. Trimming at V came to 3 bases and at J to 5 bases, leaving 7 bases not matched to a gene. CDR3 DNA sequence: TGTGCCAGCAGCTTTCCCACTAGCGGGACTGACGAGCAGTACTTC. Protein: CASSFPTSGTDEQYF.

The CDR3 spells CASSLDRALYNEQFF. The CDR3 region has the DNA TGTGCCAGCAGCCTCGACAGGGCCCTTTACAATGAGCAGTTCTTC. The chain has TRBV7-3 and TRBJ2-1; 7 bases line up with TRBD1. Germline loops: CDR1 SGHTA, CDR2 FQGTGA. V lost 5 bases and J lost 4; bases outside the gene matches: 8. CDR3 length: 15 residues.

The table lists this clone with a few counts. The rearrangement uses TRBV6-5 and TRBJ2-7; D is unclear. V dropped 4 bases and J dropped 4 bases, with 11 bases sitting between them. CDR1 and CDR2 from the germline V gene are MNHEY and SVGAGI. The CDR3 has 13 residues. The CDR3 DNA reads as TGTGCCAGCAGTTGGGAAGAGATTTACGAGCAGTACTTC. Residues: CASSWEEIYEQYF.

The chain recombines TRBV4-2 with TRBJ1-1; no definite D call. This CDR3 has 15 amino acids. Germline V CDR1 and CDR2: LGHNA, YNFKEQ. The V end lost 2 bases, the J end lost 1 base, and 11 bases lay between the germline ends. DNA of the CDR3: TGTGCCAGCAGCCAACCCCCGAACAGGAACACTGAAGCTTTCTTT. Translating gives CASSQPPNRNTEAFF.

V and J are TRBV28 and TRBJ1-5, with 8 bases identical to TRBD1. CDR1 and CDR2 from the germline V gene are MDHEN and SYDVKM. V dropped 5 bases and J dropped 4; count of bases not matched to a gene: 7. CDR3 length: 15 residues. CDR3 nucleotide sequence: TGTGCCAGCAGTCCCCAGACAGGGGTTAATCAGCCCCAGCATTTT. It is translated as CASSPQTGVNQPQHF.

The V and J genes are TRBV7-9 and TRBJ1-5; D call uncertain. V was cut by 0 bases and J by 9 bases, with 9 bases left in between. Germline loops: CDR1 SEHNR, CDR2 FQNEAQ (reference sequence). The CDR3 spans 13 residues. The CDR3 bases are TGTGCCAGCAGCTTAGCGTTCCCGGGGCCCCAGCATTTT. This gives the protein CASSLAFPGPQHF.

A word on this clone: The junction and the germline gene differ at one end; a read error may be behind it. The chain couples TRBV5-1 to TRBJ2-3; 8 bases match TRBD1. Germline V gene lookup returns CDR1 SGHRS and CDR2 YFSETQ. This CDR3 region has 13 residues. The chain's CDR3 is CASSPQGVDTQYF. The CDR3 bases are TGCGCCAGCAGCCCACAGGGGGTGGATACGCAATATTTT.

The chain uses TRBV4-1 and TRBJ2-2; 7 positions agree with TRBD1. CDR1 and CDR2 from the germline V gene are MGHRA and YSYEKL. Losses at the gene ends were 4 bases for V and 1 base for J; bases not matched to a gene: 6. This CDR3 region has 16 residues. CDR3 in DNA: TGCGCCAGCAGCCGCGGCCGGACAGGGAACACCGGGGAGCTGTTTTTT. Residues: CASSRGRTGNTGELFF.